The 5 T cell receptor beta chains listed next were all sequenced from one sample in a study of blood T cell repertoires in COVID-19. Sequencing was performed with immunoSEQ multiplex PCR; in TCRdb, only in-frame clones are kept and a portion is missing. The table has 450,000 or so clones, roughly 91% seen once. The sample taken for sequencing was PBMCs or T cells enriched from blood (not recorded which). All receptors derive from a man between 18 and 35 years old who had recovered from COVID-19.

The chain employs TRBV18 and TRBJ2-3; weak D call: TRBD2 (6 bases). Germline V gene data show CDR1 as KGHSH and CDR2 as LQKENI. The CDR3 sequence is 14 residues long. V dropped 3 bases and J dropped 3 bases, with 10 bases sitting between them. The CDR3 loop is CASSPGTYTDTQYF. DNA for the CDR3: TGTGCCAGCTCACCCGGGACTTATACAGATACGCAGTATTTT.

The chain's CDR3 is CASSYSRSGGETQYF. The CDR3, as DNA: TGTGCCAGCAGTTACTCGAGGTCGGGGGGGGAGACCCAGTACTTC. V usage is TRBV6-6 and J usage is TRBJ2-5; TRBD2 agrees at 8 bases. V dropped 0 bases and J dropped 5; count of bases not matched to a gene: 5. Germline V gene lookup returns CDR1 MNHNY and CDR2 SVGAGI (reference sequence). The CDR3 spans 15 residues.

The chain uses TRBV28 and TRBJ2-7; 7 nucleotides match TRBD2. Trimming at V came to 8 bases and at J to 2 bases, leaving 6 bases not matched to a gene. Germline V gene data show CDR1 as MDHEN and CDR2 as SYDVKM. There are 13 residues in the CDR3. The CDR3 nucleotides are TGTGCCAGCTCGGGACTACCACCCTACGAGCAGTACTTC. Translating gives CASSGLPPYEQYF.

J is TRBJ1-3 and V is TRBV10-3; 7 bases are shared with TRBD1. This CDR3 spans 16 amino acids. CDR1 is ENHRY and CDR2 is SYGVKD in the germline V gene. Trimming removed 6 bases from V and 3 bases from J; junction bases left unmatched: 11. The CDR3 DNA reads as TGTGCCATCAGACAGGAAAAGGGGGCAGGTGGAAACACCATATATTTT. It codes for CAIRQEKGAGGNTIYF.

The chain recombines TRBV9 with TRBJ2-4; tentatively, D is TRBD1 (6 bases). Germline V gene sequence: CDR1 SGDLS, CDR2 YYNGEE. This CDR3 has 13 residues. Trimming shortened V by 3 bases and J by 15 bases, and 19 bases separated the two germline ends. The CDR3 loop reads CASSARLDGTRYF. CDR3 nucleotide sequence: TGTGCCAGCAGCGCAAGACTGGACGGGACACGGTACTTC.